This entry is about one TCR beta chain. The antigen it recognizes is unknown. Per-base qualities were not stored, and no clone one base away is much larger. Collaborating institutions collected whole blood in K2EDTA tubes following their own protocols. For TCRbeta analysis, collaborator samples were shipped as frozen whole blood, as isolated PBMCs, or as DNA extracted from either sample type. The sample comes from a study of blood T cell repertoires in COVID-19 (TCRdb year 2020). The study in broad terms: Samples covering the acute and convalescent phases of COVID-19 were provided by collaborators in the United States, Italy and Spain. The material from the prospective study consisted of cDNA or gDNA derived from T cells, B-cell-depleted T cells, or PBMCs. Subjects who had been exposed to COVID-19, were actively infected with it, or had recovered from it provided the deeply sampled blood TCRbeta repertoires that made up the dataset. The repertoires were released in a freely available public database intended as a resource for research on the immune response to SARS-CoV-2. The samples were drawn from two sources: the first 160 participants of the ongoing ImmuneRACE study, and fewer than 1,500 subjects contributed by 6 global collaborators. The sample metadata nearly always contained a de-identified subject ID, COVID-19 status, age in years and sex. Where available, HLA class I and class II types were obtained from metadata supplied by the sample provider rather than from assay-based typing.

The germline V gene sets CDR1 to MGHDK and CDR2 to SYGVNS. V and J are truncated by 2 bases and 3 bases respectively, leaving an intervening sequence of 20 bases. The CDR3 contains 17 residues, cysteine and phenylalanine counted. The only DNA kept is the CDR3, 51 bases in frame from the first base. The immunoSEQ Assay, a bias-controlled multiplex PCR, was used to amplify TCRbeta CDR3 regions from genomic DNA. The authors' pipeline ran thus. The number of nucleated cells in each sample was estimated from the amplification of reference gene primers within the assay. To quantify the absolute abundance of each unique TCRbeta CDR3 rearrangement, sequence reads were collapsed and filtered. Productive Simpson clonality was computed per sample as the square root of Simpson's diversity index over productive rearrangements. TCRdb limited this immuneACCESS table to in-frame rearrangements with V and J called. A share of clones is missing; checked studies link under half to unresolved V genes, and the rest is unexplained. The D gene and trimming were derived from the DNA, and the V and J assignments and clone size from that table. The sample profile shows approximately 35,000 clones; around 88% of them were found once. The ten largest clones take up 6.3% of the sample.

Paper-wide results and their limitations: The amount of clinical and demographic metadata varied by source and participant and was provided uncurated.

The chain employs TRBV25-1 and TRBJ2-7, with no reliable assignment of the D segment. The source is a human donor in a cohort sampled during active COVID-19. The sequencing sample was made of peripheral blood. The DNA is TGTGCCAGCAGTGAAGTGTCGGGTGAGACCGGAAACTACGAGCAGTACTTC. This codes for CASSEVSGETGNYEQYF.